This TCR beta chain was obtained from a study of blood T cell repertoires in COVID-19. For the study at large: Researchers got acute and convalescent COVID-19 samples from the United States, Italy and Spain.

Study processing details: The authors estimated nucleated cell counts from reference gene primer amplification. Profiled with immunoSEQ multiplex PCR; TCRdb holds only in-frame clones, not every one. That table furnishes V, J and clone size, whereas the DNA furnished D and trimming. The table lists 68,000 or so clones, roughly nine tenths of them singletons. Between the trimmed V and J ends, which lost 2 bases and 3 bases, there was a span of 4 bases. The CDR3 loop spans 12 amino acids. In germline, CDR1 is SGHAT, CDR2 FQNNGV. The specimen sequenced was peripheral blood. The chain joins TRBV11-2 to TRBJ1-1; unclear D gene. This receptor was taken from a man aged 35-49 years with COVID-19, enrolled during active disease. The CDR3 bases are TGTGCCAGCAGCTTAACTTACACTGAAGCTTTCTTT. Translating it yields CASSLTYTEAFF. Full variable domain (outside the CDR3, taken from reference TRBV11-2 and TRBJ1-1): EAGVAQSPRYKIIEKRQSVAFWCNPISGHATLYWYQQILGQGPKLLIQFQNNGVVDDSQLPKDRFSAERLKGVDSTLKIQPAKLEDSAVYLCASSLTYTEAFFGQGTRLTVV.